This T cell receptor beta chain was captured by sequencing in a study of blood T cells in healthy people across ages. Study-level points and caveats: Per million T cells, TCR beta diversity dropped about linearly as age rose.

A note on this clonotype: Its target is not known.

The CDR3 spans 15 residues. Trimming removed 7 bases from V and 5 bases from J, with 21 bases in between. Approximately 10 milliliters was the volume of peripheral blood drawn from each donor. Together with a sample-barcoded 5' primer, a J-beta primer mix was included in a second PCR lasting 7 to 11 cycles. TCRdb reanalysed the 5' RACE reads using MiXCR and keeps one entry per CDR3 protein. The sample consists of 1.4 million or so distinct CDR3 sequences, approximately 43% of them appearing once. The rearrangement joins TRBV12-3 or TRBV12-4 to TRBJ2-7; the D is unclear. The origin of this receptor is a woman aged 18-29 years in good health. The sample taken for sequencing was blood. The chain's CDR3 is CASIHCVTAPDEQYF. The CDR3 nucleotides read TGTGCCAGCATCCATTGCGTCACTGCCCCCGACGAGCAGTACTTC.